The 25 T cell receptor beta chains listed next were all sequenced from one sample in a study of T cell repertoires in cytomegalovirus infection. No antigen has been identified for these receptors. TCRdb passed the reads through MiXCR, listing each CDR3 protein once. Of under 500,000 distinct CDR3 sequences listed, approximately 40% were seen once; the top ten hold around two fifths. Sample: cultured PBMCs, taken from culture after CMV antigen stimulation. The receptors here all came from a human donor in good health (CMV status not recorded). Some clones in this sample may be carry-over from other donors' samples.

The chain recombines TRBV7-6 with TRBJ2-6; 8 bases align to TRBD2. This CDR3 has 17 amino acids. V gave up 4 bases and J gave up 2 bases; unmatched junction bases: 7. In germline, CDR1 is SGHVS, CDR2 FNYEAQ. The CDR3, as DNA: TGTGCCAGCAGCTCCCCCGGGGGGGGCCCTGGGGCCAACGTCCTGACTTTC. This translates into CASSSPGGGPGANVLTF.

The chain employs TRBV25-1 and TRBJ2-1; tentative D call: TRBD1 (5 bases). There are 13 residues in the CDR3. The V end was cut by 6 bases, the J end by 4 bases, with 10 bases between. CDR1 is MGHDK and CDR2 is SYGVNS in the germline V gene. CDR3 loop: CASRADTYNEQFF. CDR3 DNA: TGTGCCAGCAGGGCGGACACGTACAATGAGCAGTTCTTC.

This clonotype was seen a few times. The chain employs TRBV7-2 and TRBJ2-7; D is ambiguous. This CDR3 has 15 amino acids. The germline gives CDR1 SGHTA, CDR2 FQGNSA. Between the trimmed V and J ends, which lost 0 bases and 2 bases, there was a span of 11 bases. CDR3 nucleotides: TGTGCCAGCAGCTTAGCGGTGGCCACTCCCTACGAGCAGTACTTC. Amino acids: CASSLAVATPYEQYF.

The chain has TRBV12-3 or TRBV12-4 and TRBJ2-2, with D possibly matching TRBD2 (5 bases). The ends were cut back, 4 bases at V and 5 bases at J, with 11 bases in the middle. This CDR3 region has 14 residues. CDR3 sequence: CASSSPPGTGELFF. The CDR3 nucleotides read TGTGCCAGCAGTTCTCCCCCGGGGACCGGGGAGCTGTTTTTT.

The chain combines TRBV12-3 or TRBV12-4 with TRBJ2-1; a weak D match, TRBD1 (6 bases). Trimming removed 6 bases from V and 15 bases from J, with 15 bases in between. CDR3 length equals 11 residues. CDR3 DNA: TGTGCCAGCAGCCTTATGGGGGCCCGGTTCTTC. This translates into CASSLMGARFF.

J is TRBJ2-5 and V is TRBV12-3 or TRBV12-4; D remains ambiguous. CDR3 size: 15 residues. The germline V and J ends were trimmed by 5 bases and 5 bases, with 18 bases remaining between them. The CDR3 protein is CASSLYGRLSETQYF. In DNA form, the CDR3 reads TGTGCCAGCAGTCTATATGGGCGGTTAAGTGAGACCCAGTACTTC.

This clonotype was seen a handful of times. The J gene is TRBJ2-3, the V gene TRBV12-3 or TRBV12-4; 7 bases fit TRBD2. V shed 7 bases, J shed 5 bases, and the junction held 15 bases outside the gene matches. CDR3 length: 16 residues. The CDR3 protein is CASILKARGGEDTQYF. The CDR3 bases are TGTGCCAGCATCTTGAAGGCTCGTGGGGGGGAAGATACGCAGTATTTT.

CDR3 coding DNA: TGTGCCAGCAGCCCGAGGACGCGACAGGTCTCCTACGAGCAGTACTTC. Translated, it gives CASSPRTRQVSYEQYF. The J gene is TRBJ2-7, the V gene TRBV9; D is possibly TRBD1 (6 bases). Germline CDR1 reads SGDLS; CDR2 reads YYNGEE. Trimming pared 4 bases from V and 0 bases from J, leaving 17 bases between. This CDR3 is built from 16 residues.

J is TRBJ2-1 and V is TRBV12-3 or TRBV12-4; D unresolved. CDR3 length: 10 residues. Trimming removed 1 base from V and 12 bases from J, with 4 bases in between. The CDR3 region has the DNA TGTGCCAGCAGTTTAGATGGGCAGTTCTTC. This sequence encodes CASSLDGQFF.

The chain couples TRBV7-2 to TRBJ2-7; D assignment may be TRBD1 or TRBD2 (5 bases each). Trimming shortened V by 0 bases and J by 4 bases, and 13 bases separated the two germline ends. Germline V CDR1 and CDR2: SGHTA, FQGNSA. The CDR3 sequence is 15 residues long. CDR3 DNA: TGTGCCAGCAGCTTAGCTAGGGACCGACGATACGAGCAGTACTTC. Residues: CASSLARDRRYEQYF.

The chain recombines TRBV4-1 with TRBJ2-5; D may be TRBD2 (6 bases). The CDR3 spans 19 residues. Trimming removed 4 bases at V and 5 bases at J, with 29 bases between. Germline CDR1 MGHRA, CDR2 YSYEKL. The CDR3 protein is CASSLEWAGRRIGQETQYF. The CDR3, as DNA: TGCGCCAGCAGCCTCGAATGGGCGGGACGCCGGATTGGTCAGGAGACCCAGTACTTC.

The sample holds a few counts of this clonotype. This sequence joins TRBV7-2 and TRBJ1-2; D remains unclear. The germline V gene has CDR1 SGHTA and CDR2 FQGNSA. V was trimmed by 1 base and J by 4 bases, leaving 10 bases between them. This CDR3 is 14 amino acids long. CDR3 region: CASSLGPGTYGYTF. For the CDR3, the DNA is TGTGCCAGCAGCTTAGGCCCGGGAACCTATGGCTACACCTTC.

This chain's CDR3 is CSASTGGISNEQYF. CDR3 nucleotide sequence: TGCAGTGCTAGTACAGGGGGCATAAGCAACGAGCAGTACTTC. V usage is TRBV20-1 and J usage is TRBJ2-7; 9 bases are shared with TRBD1. V dropped 3 bases and J dropped 5; count of bases not matched to a gene: 8. Germline values: CDR1 DFQATT, CDR2 SNEGSKA (reference sequence). The CDR3 consists of 14 residues.

This chain connects TRBV10-3 to TRBJ1-5; the match to TRBD1 covers 7 bases. Per germline, CDR1 ENHRY and CDR2 SYGVKD. This CDR3 spans 15 amino acids. Trimming cost V 0 bases and J 5 bases; bases outside gene matches: 4. This CDR3 is CAISESRGWDQPQHF. CDR3 nucleotides: TGTGCCATCAGTGAGTCCAGGGGGTGGGATCAGCCCCAGCATTTT.

V and J are TRBV2 and TRBJ2-7, with 8 bases matching TRBD1. This CDR3 comprises 14 residues. The trim removed 6 bases at V and 3 bases at J, leaving 7 bases unmatched. Germline CDR1 is SNHLY and CDR2 is FYNNEI. The CDR3, as DNA: TGTGCCAGCAGATTGGACAGGGAAGTCTACGAGCAGTACTTC. Its translation is CASRLDREVYEQYF.

V usage is TRBV7-2 and J usage is TRBJ2-1; D not certain. V gave up 2 bases and J gave up 0 bases, with 11 bases separating them. The germline gives CDR1 SGHTA, CDR2 FQGNSA. The CDR3 is 16 amino acids. CDR3 region: CASSLNPVSSYNEQFF. CDR3 nucleotide sequence: TGTGCCAGCAGCTTAAATCCCGTAAGCTCCTACAATGAGCAGTTCTTC.

This chain connects TRBV19 to TRBJ2-1, with 10 positions matching TRBD2. Germline CDR1 is LNHDA and CDR2 is SQIVND (reference sequence). CDR3 length equals 14 residues. The V gene end was trimmed by 9 bases and the J gene end by 5 bases; junction bases not matched to a gene: 7. CDR3 bases: TGTGCCAGCGGAACTAGCGGGACCCACAATGAGCAGTTCTTC. Protein sequence: CASGTSGTHNEQFF.

This chain uses TRBV18 with TRBJ2-1; D is possibly TRBD2 (6 bases). This CDR3 spans 17 amino acids. Germline assignment: CDR1 KGHSH and CDR2 LQKENI. Trimming left V 0 bases short and J 3 bases short, with 15 bases between. The CDR3 DNA is TGTGCCAGCTCACCACCGTCCCTAGCGCGCGGCTACAATGAGCAGTTCTTC. This gives the protein CASSPPSLARGYNEQFF.

V and J are TRBV6-1 and TRBJ2-7, with TRBD1 matching 9 bases. The germline CDR1 and CDR2 sequences are MNHNS and SASEGT. This CDR3 is built from 14 residues. V dropped 5 bases and J dropped 4; count of bases not matched to a gene: 6. The CDR3 loop reads CASSHRGRMYEQYF. CDR3 sequence (DNA): TGTGCCAGCAGTCACAGGGGGCGGATGTACGAGCAGTACTTC.

This chain joins TRBV2 and TRBJ1-4; no definite D call. The length of the CDR3 is 13 residues. CDR1 and CDR2 from the germline V gene are SNHLY and FYNNEI. Trimming left V 8 bases short and J 4 bases short, with 11 bases between. This CDR3 reads CASGEGLNEKLFF. CDR3 nucleotides: TGTGCCAGCGGAGAGGGTCTTAATGAAAAACTGTTTTTT.

The chain recombines TRBV27 with TRBJ2-7; D unresolved. Between the trimmed V and J ends, which lost 2 bases and 4 bases, there was a span of 18 bases. This CDR3 has 16 amino acids. The germline V gene encodes CDR1 MNHEY and CDR2 SMNVEV (reference sequence). This chain's CDR3 is CASSLKGPPSRYEQYF. The CDR3 nucleotides are TGTGCCAGCAGTTTAAAGGGCCCCCCTAGTAGGTACGAGCAGTACTTC.

V is TRBV11-2 and J is TRBJ2-7, with 11 bases identical to TRBD1. J was trimmed by 6 bases and V by 5 bases; bases with no gene match: 12. Germline lookup yields CDR1 SGHAT and CDR2 FQNNGV. CDR3 length: 16 amino acids. CDR3 bases: TGTGCCAGCAGCCGCGGGGGACAGGGGGTCGGTCGCGAGCAGTACTTC. As protein: CASSRGGQGVGREQYF.

The chain joins TRBV2 to TRBJ2-2; D is possibly TRBD2 (5 bases). V dropped 6 bases and J dropped 4 bases, with 12 bases sitting between them. This CDR3 contains 14 residues. CDR1 and CDR2 from the germline V gene are SNHLY and FYNNEI. In nucleotides, the CDR3 is TGTGCCAGCAGGCTCGAGGGAGCCACCGGGGAGCTGTTTTTT. Protein: CASRLEGATGELFF.

This clonotype was observed a few times. The chain recombines TRBV12-3 or TRBV12-4 with TRBJ2-3; 10 nucleotides agree with TRBD2. With 2 bases clipped from V and 3 bases from J, the junction kept 2 bases outside the gene matches. This CDR3 spans 15 amino acids. The CDR3 sequence: CASSLMTSGTDTQYF. In nucleotides, the CDR3 is TGTGCCAGCAGTTTAATGACTAGCGGGACAGATACGCAGTATTTT.

The V and J genes are TRBV10-3 and TRBJ2-7; 8 bases are a match to TRBD2. With V trimmed by 6 bases and J by 5 bases, 9 bases remained unmatched. The CDR3 length is 14 residues. In germline, CDR1 is ENHRY, CDR2 SYGVKD. Here the CDR3 reads CAISDREGMNEQYF. CDR3 sequence (DNA): TGTGCCATCAGCGACCGGGAGGGTATGAACGAGCAGTACTTC.